This T cell receptor beta chain was sequenced for a study of cytomegalovirus exposure and HLA in healthy donors. With 60 Vbeta and 13 Jbeta primers, the PCR was carried out. Profiled with immunoSEQ multiplex PCR; TCRdb holds only in-frame clones, not every one. In the table there are fewer than 120,000 clones, about three quarters of which are singletons. Whole-study findings and limits: The study assumed roughly uniform donor sequencing depth for presence/absence analyses.

As for this clone: Its antigen remains unidentified.

The clonotype originates from a woman aged 60 to 75 in good health and CMV-seropositive. The material sequenced was PBMCs.

DNA of the CDR3: TGCGCCAGCAGCCAAGACCGAACTAGCGGGAGGGCCCATGAGCAGTTCTTC. Encoded protein: CASSQDRTSGRAHEQFF. The rearrangement joins TRBV4-1 to TRBJ2-1; the match to TRBD2 covers 13 bases. Trimming at V came to 0 bases and at J to 8 bases, leaving 7 bases not matched to a gene. CDR1 is MGHRA and CDR2 is YSYEKL in the germline V gene. The CDR3 consists of 17 residues.